The entry below describes one T cell receptor beta chain. During active infection, Seattle patients enrolled and were then monitored through disease. The V end lost 0 bases, the J end lost 7 bases, and 7 bases lay between the germline ends. This CDR3 comprises 12 residues. Germline CDR1 and CDR2: SGHDT and YYEEEE. The data are from a study of blood T cell repertoires in COVID-19. As for the study in general: COVID-19 samples collected from the United States, Italy and Spain covered acute and convalescent phases. In each case, the material was cDNA or gDNA derived from T cells, B-cell-depleted T cells, or PBMCs.

Original data processing: Quantification of nucleated cells was approximated via reference gene primer amplification. The assay was immunoSEQ multiplex PCR, and TCRdb's table has in-frame clones only and misses some. V and J calls plus clone size are reproduced from that table; the DNA served to infer D and trimming. The data show some 210,000 clones, roughly nine tenths seen once. The sequence came from a man aged 55 to 70 with COVID-19, enrolled during active disease. The rearrangement links TRBV5-6 to TRBJ1-1; the D gene is possibly TRBD1 (5 bases). The sequenced sample was peripheral blood. This CDR3 is CASSLAGYEAFF. In nucleotides, the CDR3 is TGTGCCAGCAGCTTGGCAGGGTATGAAGCTTTCTTT.